The table lists the clone carrying this T cell receptor beta chain with a few counts. The data are from a study of T cells in Graves' hyperthyroidism and ophthalmopathy. Germline CDR1 and CDR2: SEHNR and FQNEAQ (reference sequence). This CDR3 has 14 residues. The V and J ends lost 3 bases and 5 bases respectively, with 14 bases between them. The authors deemed Graves' hyperthyroidism stable absent ophthalmopathy progression within 18 months. Authors of the study amplified TCR beta CDR3 regions from RNA transcripts. A set of HTBI primers served as the primers for a first-round RT-PCR of the TCR CDR3. From the multiplex PCR reads, TCRdb called clonotypes with MiXCR, one entry per CDR3 protein. The profile shows fewer than 850,000 distinct CDR3 sequences, 15% to 20% of them singletons.

The source of this sequence is a man in his fifties or sixties with Graves' hyperthyroidism. Sample: blood. The V gene is TRBV7-9, the J gene TRBJ2-7, with D possibly matching TRBD2 (6 bases). The chain's CDR3 is CASSFPGGSNEQYF. The CDR3 region has the DNA TGTGCCAGCAGCTTCCCAGGAGGGTCAAACGAGCAGTACTTC. The variable domain in full, with the rest retrieved from reference TRBV7-9 and TRBJ2-7, is DTGVSQNPRHKITKRGQNVTFRCDPISEHNRLYWYRQTLGQGPEFLTYFQNEAQLEKSRLLSDRFSAERPKGSFSTLEIQRTEQGDSAMYLCASSFPGGSNEQYFGPGTRLTVT.